This is a list of T cell receptor beta chains from one sample in a study of T cell responses to AZD1222 COVID-19 vaccine. The protocol was immunoSEQ multiplex PCR, while the TCRdb copy is restricted to in-frame clones and leaves out a portion. The sample records around 140,000 clones, about nine tenths being singletons. Sequencing used peripheral blood, obtained 28 days after the second AZD1222 dose. These TCRs come from an adult who received the AZD1222 COVID-19 vaccine. Each CDR3 is given with its conserved first and last residue. The D gene is left open where the match is weak. Only some rows state a clone size, as once, few, many or a class for expanded clones.

TRBJ2-7,few,TRBD1,TRBV10-3,TGTGCCATCAGCGAGACAGGGGTCTACGAGCAGTACTTC,CAISETGVYEQYF
TRBJ1-6,NA,NA,TRBV25-1,TGTGCCAGCAGTATGCCCGGGGGTGTTAATTCACCCCTCCACTTT,CASSMPGGVNSPLHF
TRBJ2-3,once,NA,TRBV9,TGTGCCAGCAGCGTAGTGGGGCAGACTACAGATACGCAGTATTTT,CASSVVGQTTDTQYF
TRBJ2-3,NA,NA,TRBV5-1,TGCGCCAGCAGACGTCTAGGGGGGGCAGATACGCAGTATTTT,CASRRLGGADTQYF
TRBJ2-2,NA,NA,TRBV14,TGTGCCAGCAGCCGTAGCCCCGGGGAGCTGTTTTTT,CASSRSPGELFF
TRBJ2-3,once,NA,TRBV6-2/TRBV6-3,TGTGCCAGCAGTTATCAGGGAGGAAGAACAGATACGCAGTATTTT,CASSYQGGRTDTQYF
TRBJ1-2,NA,TRBD1,TRBV2,TGTGCCAGCAGTGAAATCGGGGGACAGATTAACTATGGCTACACCTTC,CASSEIGGQINYGYTF
TRBJ2-3,NA,TRBD2,TRBV11-2,TGTGCCAGCAGCTCAGATGGACTAGCGGGCGGGCTTGGCACGCAGTATTTT,CASSSDGLAGGLGTQYF
TRBJ2-7,once,NA,TRBV19,TGTGCCAGTCAACCCAGGGGTACCTACGAGCAGTACTTC,CASQPRGTYEQYF
TRBJ1-1,NA,TRBD1,TRBV5-1,TGCGCCAGCAGCTCCGGGACAGGGAACACTGAAGCTTTCTTT,CASSSGTGNTEAFF
TRBJ1-6,NA,TRBD1,TRBV6-2/TRBV6-3,TGTGCCAGCAGTTACAGGACAGGGGTGGCTTCACCCCTCCACTTT,CASSYRTGVASPLHF
TRBJ2-2,NA,NA,TRBV19,TGTGCCAGTAGTATAGATGTAGGGGGCGGGGAGCTGTTTTTT,CASSIDVGGGELFF
TRBJ1-1,NA,TRBD1,TRBV6-1,TGTGCCAGCAGTGACAGGGGGCTGACTGAAGCTTTCTTT,CASSDRGLTEAFF
TRBJ1-5,NA,NA,TRBV6-2/TRBV6-3,TGTGCCAGCAGTTTCCCGGGACTGCCAATTCAGCCCCAGCATTTT,CASSFPGLPIQPQHF
TRBJ1-2,NA,TRBD1,TRBV29-1,TGCAGCGTGAGGACAGGGGGCTTTGGCTACACCTTC,CSVRTGGFGYTF
TRBJ2-2,few,TRBD2,TRBV11-2,TGTGCCAGCAGCCACCCCACCGCTAGCGGGGGGACGAACACCGGGGAGCTGTTTTTT,CASSHPTASGGTNTGELFF
TRBJ2-1,NA,NA,TRBV21-1,TGTGCCAGCAGCGAAAGATGGGTAGCGGGAGGATACGACAATGAGCAGTTCTTC,CASSERWVAGGYDNEQFF
TRBJ2-1,once,NA,TRBV15,TGTGCCACCACCCTTAGCCTGGTGTGGAATGAGCAGTTCTTC,CATTLSLVWNEQFF
TRBJ2-7,once,NA,TRBV11-3,TGTGCCAGCAGCTTCTCTGGGGGGGCGGCTTACGAGCAGTACTTC,CASSFSGGAAYEQYF
TRBJ1-4,NA,NA,TRBV12-3/TRBV12-4,TGTGCCAGTACTCCTGCCCTTAATGAAAAACTGTTTTTT,CASTPALNEKLFF
TRBJ1-2,NA,NA,TRBV10-2,TGCGCCAGCAGTGGGGGAGGACTTGGCTACACCTTC,CASSGGGLGYTF
TRBJ1-5,NA,TRBD1,TRBV30,TGTGCCTGGGGGACAGACGAAGCTCAGCCCCAGCATTTT,CAWGTDEAQPQHF
TRBJ1-5,NA,NA,TRBV9,TGTGCCAGCAGCGAAGCAGTTAGCAATCAGCCCCAGCATTTT,CASSEAVSNQPQHF
TRBJ2-2,NA,NA,TRBV21-1,TGTGCCAGCAGGGGAACCAACACCAGGGGTGCGGGCGGGGAGCTGTTTTTT,CASRGTNTRGAGGELFF
TRBJ2-1,NA,TRBD1,TRBV5-6,TGTGCCAGCAGCACAGGAGGCGGACAGGGGCGGTTTGTTGAGCAGTTCTTC,CASSTGGGQGRFVEQFF
TRBJ1-4,NA,TRBD1,TRBV20-1,TGCAGTGCTGGTGAGACAGGGGCGAATGAAAAACTGTTTTTT,CSAGETGANEKLFF
TRBJ2-5,NA,TRBD1,TRBV19,TGTGCCAGTAGCCGGGACAGCCGAGAGACCCAGTACTTC,CASSRDSRETQYF
TRBJ2-7,once,TRBD1,TRBV19,TGTGCCAGTGGGACAGGGTGGGGACGCGAGCAGTACTTC,CASGTGWGREQYF
TRBJ1-6,NA,TRBD1,TRBV14,TGTGCCAGCAGCCAAACAGGGGGCGCCTTCCCACATTCACCCCTCCACTTT,CASSQTGGAFPHSPLHF
TRBJ2-1,NA,NA,TRBV7-2,TGTGCCAGCAGCTTAGGGGGCCGGTGGTTCGGCGAGCAGTTCTTC,CASSLGGRWFGEQFF
TRBJ1-4,once,NA,TRBV18,TGTGCCAGCTCACCCCTACAGCCAACTAATGAAAAACTGTTTTTT,CASSPLQPTNEKLFF
TRBJ2-6,many,NA,TRBV6-4,TGTGCCAGCAGTGATTCGGCCACAGGGTCCTACTCTGGGGCCAACGTCCTGACTTTC,CASSDSATGSYSGANVLTF
TRBJ1-2,few,NA,TRBV9,TGTGCCAGCAGCCCAGTCACGAACTATGGCTACACCTTC,CASSPVTNYGYTF
TRBJ2-3,NA,NA,TRBV19,TGTGCCAGTAGTATAGACCGCACAGATACGCAGTATTTT,CASSIDRTDTQYF
TRBJ2-1,NA,NA,TRBV14,TGTGCCAGCAGCCAATTCAGGGGTGGGGAGCAGTTCTTC,CASSQFRGGEQFF
TRBJ1-1,NA,NA,TRBV6-1,TGTGCCAGCAGTGAAGTGGGCAGGGGCACTGAAGCTTTCTTT,CASSEVGRGTEAFF
TRBJ2-1,once,NA,TRBV6-2/TRBV6-3,TGTGCCAGCAGTTACGGACACAGAAATGAGCAGTTCTTC,CASSYGHRNEQFF
TRBJ1-1,few,NA,TRBV7-2,TGTGCCAGCAGCTCCCCGCTGGGAACTGAAGCTTTCTTT,CASSSPLGTEAFF
TRBJ2-7,NA,TRBD1,TRBV9,TGTGCCAGCAGCGTAGACGCGGCGACAGGGGGCTCTGACGAGCAGTACTTC,CASSVDAATGGSDEQYF
TRBJ1-2,NA,NA,TRBV30,TGTGCCTGGAGGGGGGGCGCCAACTATGGCTACACCTTC,CAWRGGANYGYTF
TRBJ2-7,NA,TRBD2,TRBV9,TGTGCCAGCAGCGTAGGCGGGACTAGCGTCTACGAGCAGTACTTC,CASSVGGTSVYEQYF
TRBJ1-6,NA,NA,TRBV4-1,TGCGCCAGCAGCCAAGTGGGAAATTCACCCCTCCACTTT,CASSQVGNSPLHF
TRBJ1-4,NA,TRBD1,TRBV2,TGTGCCAGCAGCGGACAGGGACCTAATGAAAAACTGTTTTTT,CASSGQGPNEKLFF
TRBJ1-6,NA,NA,TRBV7-8,TGTGCCAGCACCCTGTATAACCTGGGTAATTCACCCCTCCACTTT,CASTLYNLGNSPLHF
TRBJ2-5,few,NA,TRBV7-2,TGTGCCAGCAGCGCCAGACAGGGAGGGTGGGAGACCCAGTACTTC,CASSARQGGWETQYF
TRBJ1-1,NA,NA,TRBV10-3,TGTGCCATCAGTGATAAGAGGGAGGCGAACACTGAAGCTTTCTTT,CAISDKREANTEAFF
TRBJ2-7,NA,TRBD2,TRBV12-3/TRBV12-4,TGTGCCAGTAATAGCGGGGTGACCTACGAGCAGTACTTC,CASNSGVTYEQYF
TRBJ1-2,NA,NA,TRBV6-2/TRBV6-3,TGTGCCAGCAGTCCCGACATCGGGCTTGGTGGCTACACCTTC,CASSPDIGLGGYTF
TRBJ1-3,NA,NA,TRBV7-2,TGTGCCAGCAGCTTAGAACCCTTCTCTGGAAACACCATATATTTT,CASSLEPFSGNTIYF
TRBJ2-2,NA,NA,TRBV5-6,TGTGCCAGCAGGCGGGGCGCGGGGACCGGGGAGCTGTTTTTT,CASRRGAGTGELFF